Listed below are T cell receptor beta chains from one sample, sequenced in a study of blood T cell repertoires in COVID-19. Sequencing used immunoSEQ multiplex PCR; TCRdb keeps in-frame clones, though not all of them. The sample has around 100,000 clones, roughly nine tenths seen once; the top ten hold 4% to 6%. Sample: peripheral blood. The receptor set was obtained from a human donor in a cohort sampled during active COVID-19. CDR3s include the opening cysteine and the closing phenylalanine or tryptophan. The D gene is left open where the match is weak. Some rows mark clone size as missing; the rest say once, few, many or name a class of expanded clone.

.	.	15	TRBV24-1	TRBJ2-2	CATSIGAQNTGELFF	TGTGCCACCAGTATAGGGGCGCAGAATACCGGGGAGCTGTTTTTT
.	.	16	TRBV7-8	TRBJ2-1	CASSLSRGLTANEQFF	TGTGCCAGCAGCTTATCGCGGGGGCTTACGGCCAATGAGCAGTTCTTC
.	.	14	TRBV7-8	TRBJ1-5	CASSLGGGSSPQHF	TGTGCCAGCAGCTTAGGGGGAGGGTCCTCGCCCCAGCATTTT
.	.	15	TRBV7-9	TRBJ1-6	CASSSGGVYNSPLHF	TGTGCCAGCAGCTCCGGGGGAGTCTATAATTCACCCCTCCACTTT
.	TRBD1	17	TRBV7-9	TRBJ1-4	CASSLGFTGAPNEKLFF	TGTGCCAGCAGCTTAGGCTTCACAGGGGCGCCTAATGAAAAACTGTTTTTT
.	.	12	TRBV9	TRBJ1-2	CASSVMGGGYTF	TGTGCCAGCAGCGTCATGGGGGGTGGCTACACCTTC
.	TRBD1	15	TRBV18	TRBJ2-7	CASSPPDRGDPEQYF	TGTGCCAGCTCACCACCGGACAGGGGGGACCCCGAGCAGTACTTC
.	.	14	TRBV9	TRBJ2-5	CASSAPTPGEAQYF	TGTGCCAGCAGCGCTCCTACCCCTGGGGAGGCCCAGTACTTC
.	.	13	TRBV3-1/TRBV3-2	TRBJ1-5	CASSQVSQQPQHF	TGTGCCAGCAGCCAAGTCTCTCAGCAGCCCCAGCATTTT
.	TRBD1	13	TRBV2	TRBJ2-5	CASNDRGRETQYF	TGTGCCAGCAACGACAGGGGCCGAGAGACCCAGTACTTC
once	TRBD2	15	TRBV5-1	TRBJ2-5	CASSLSGRAGETQYF	TGCGCCAGCAGCTTGAGCGGGAGGGCCGGGGAGACCCAGTACTTC
.	.	15	TRBV5-5	TRBJ1-2	CASTPGGYANYGYTF	TGTGCCAGCACCCCCGGGGGGTACGCTAACTATGGCTACACCTTC
.	.	14	TRBV28	TRBJ1-6	CASSYDPGRSPLHF	TGTGCCAGCAGTTACGATCCAGGCCGTTCACCCCTCCACTTT
.	.	13	TRBV4-2	TRBJ1-1	CASRMGHNTEAFF	TGTGCCAGCAGAATGGGACATAACACTGAAGCTTTCTTT
.	.	11	TRBV7-9	TRBJ1-2	CASSSYRRHTF	TGTGCCAGCAGCTCTTACAGACGTCACACCTTC
.	TRBD1	13	TRBV29-1	TRBJ1-2	CSVNRDRAHGYTF	TGCAGCGTTAACCGGGACAGGGCTCATGGCTACACCTTC
.	.	15	TRBV4-3	TRBJ1-1	CASSHLGAANTEAFF	TGCGCCAGCAGCCACTTAGGAGCCGCGAACACTGAAGCTTTCTTT
.	TRBD2	16	TRBV4-2	TRBJ2-1	CASSQVAGGGGNEQFF	TGTGCCAGCAGCCAAGTTGCGGGAGGGGGAGGGAATGAGCAGTTCTTC
.	TRBD2	13	TRBV10-3	TRBJ2-1	CAITGGTYNEQFF	TGTGCCATCACGGGAGGAACCTACAATGAGCAGTTCTTC
.	.	13	TRBV11-3	TRBJ2-1	CASSLDGRGEQFF	TGTGCCAGCAGCTTAGACGGCAGGGGTGAGCAGTTCTTC
.	.	13	TRBV7-2	TRBJ2-1	CASSSQQVYEQFF	TGTGCCAGCAGCTCCCAACAGGTATATGAGCAGTTCTTC
.	TRBD2	16	TRBV7-9	TRBJ2-1	CASSWFRRLADNEQFF	TGTGCCAGCAGCTGGTTTCGGAGACTAGCGGACAATGAGCAGTTCTTC
.	.	13	TRBV9	TRBJ1-2	CASSVGNLGGYTF	TGTGCCAGCAGCGTAGGGAACCTAGGAGGCTACACCTTC
.	TRBD2	14	TRBV10-1	TRBJ2-2	CASKRELGTGELFF	TGCGCCAGCAAGCGGGAGTTGGGCACCGGGGAGCTGTTTTTT
.	.	14	TRBV7-9	TRBJ1-5	CASSLGYSNQPQHF	TGTGCCAGCAGCTTAGGTTATAGCAATCAGCCCCAGCATTTT
.	.	16	TRBV7-8	TRBJ2-3	CASSPAASGSTDTQYF	TGTGCCAGCAGCCCCGCGGCGAGCGGCAGCACAGATACGCAGTATTTT
.	.	14	TRBV7-2	TRBJ1-2	CASSGRVLEGGYTF	TGTGCCAGCAGCGGCCGGGTTTTGGAGGGCGGCTACACCTTC
.	.	15	TRBV5-6	TRBJ2-1	CASSLGASSYNEQFF	TGTGCCAGCAGCTTGGGGGCCAGCTCCTACAATGAGCAGTTCTTC
.	TRBD2	16	TRBV9	TRBJ2-7	CASSPRPGELAGEMYF	TGTGCCAGCAGCCCCCGCCCCGGGGAACTAGCGGGGGAGATGTACTTC
.	.	16	TRBV18	TRBJ2-7	CASSPSTRTQTYEQYF	TGTGCCAGCTCACCTAGTACACGGACTCAGACCTACGAGCAGTACTTC
.	TRBD2	14	TRBV6-2/TRBV6-3	TRBJ2-2	CASSLAGNTGELFF	TGTGCCAGCAGCTTAGCGGGGAACACCGGGGAGCTGTTTTTT
.	TRBD1	12	TRBV15	TRBJ1-1	CATSRDHRGAFF	TGTGCCACCAGCAGAGATCACAGGGGAGCTTTCTTT
.	.	11	TRBV9	TRBJ2-3	CASSAGEAQYF	TGTGCCAGCAGCGCCGGGGAGGCGCAGTATTTT
.	.	16	TRBV7-7	TRBJ2-7	CASSLTHRTQGREQYF	TGTGCTAGCAGCTTAACCCACAGAACTCAGGGGCGCGAGCAGTACTTC
once	TRBD1	14	TRBV25-1	TRBJ2-3	CASSPTGVVDTQYF	TGTGCCAGCAGCCCGACAGGGGTAGTAGATACGCAGTATTTT
.	TRBD2	18	TRBV5-1	TRBJ2-2	CASSGLAGGPRVTGELFF	TGCGCCAGCAGCGGACTAGCGGGAGGGCCTCGGGTCACCGGGGAGCTGTTTTTT
.	TRBD2	16	TRBV5-1	TRBJ2-3	CASSLGAGVSTDTQYF	TGCGCCAGCAGCTTGGGAGCGGGAGTTTCCACAGATACGCAGTATTTT